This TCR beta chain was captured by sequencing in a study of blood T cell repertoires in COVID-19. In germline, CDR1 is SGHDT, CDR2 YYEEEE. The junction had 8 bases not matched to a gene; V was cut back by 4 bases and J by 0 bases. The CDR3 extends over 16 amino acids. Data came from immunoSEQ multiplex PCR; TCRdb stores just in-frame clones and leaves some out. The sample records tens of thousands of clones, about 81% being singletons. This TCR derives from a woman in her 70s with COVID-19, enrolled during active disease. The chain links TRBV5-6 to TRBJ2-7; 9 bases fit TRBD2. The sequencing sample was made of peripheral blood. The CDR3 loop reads CASSLGLAGSSYEQYF. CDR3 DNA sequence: TGTGCCAGCAGCCTCGGGCTAGCGGGAAGCTCCTACGAGCAGTACTTC.